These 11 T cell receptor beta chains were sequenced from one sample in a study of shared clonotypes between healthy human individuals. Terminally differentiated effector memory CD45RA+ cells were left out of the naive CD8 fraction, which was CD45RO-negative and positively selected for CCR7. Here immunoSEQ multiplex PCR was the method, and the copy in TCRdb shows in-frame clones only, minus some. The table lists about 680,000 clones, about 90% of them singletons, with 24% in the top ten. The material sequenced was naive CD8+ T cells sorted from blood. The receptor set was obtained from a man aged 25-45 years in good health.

Written as DNA, the CDR3 is TGCGCCAGCAACGGGGGGCTGGGTCAGCCCCAGCATTTT. Its protein product is CASNGGLGQPQHF. V usage is TRBV10-2 and J usage is TRBJ1-5, with D tentatively TRBD1 (6 bases). The CDR3 is 13 residues long. The germline V gene encodes CDR1 WSHSY and CDR2 SAAADI. V was cut by 7 bases and J by 6 bases, with 13 bases left in between.

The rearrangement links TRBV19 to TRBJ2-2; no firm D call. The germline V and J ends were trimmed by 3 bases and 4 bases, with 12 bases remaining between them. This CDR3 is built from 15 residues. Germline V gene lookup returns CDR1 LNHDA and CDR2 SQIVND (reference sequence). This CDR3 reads CASSMTWRSTGELFF. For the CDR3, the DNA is TGTGCCAGTAGTATGACTTGGCGTTCCACCGGGGAGCTGTTTTTT.

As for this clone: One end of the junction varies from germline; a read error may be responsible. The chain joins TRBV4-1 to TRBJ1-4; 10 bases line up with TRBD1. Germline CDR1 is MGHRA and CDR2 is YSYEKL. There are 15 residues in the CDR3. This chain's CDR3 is CASSQSGTGEQKLFF. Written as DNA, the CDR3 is TGCGCCAGCAGCCAATCCGGGACAGGGGAACAAAAGCTGTTTTTT.

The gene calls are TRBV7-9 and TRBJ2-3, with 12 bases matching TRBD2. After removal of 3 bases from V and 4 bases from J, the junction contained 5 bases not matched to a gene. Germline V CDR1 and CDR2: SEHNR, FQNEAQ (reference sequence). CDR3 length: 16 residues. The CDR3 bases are TGTGCCAGCAGCTTCCGACTAGCGGGAGTGCCAGATACGCAGTATTTT. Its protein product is CASSFRLAGVPDTQYF.

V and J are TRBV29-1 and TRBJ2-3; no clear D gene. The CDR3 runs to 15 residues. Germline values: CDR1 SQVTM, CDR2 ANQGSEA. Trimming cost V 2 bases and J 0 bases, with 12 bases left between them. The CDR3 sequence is CSVELSEFSTDTQYF. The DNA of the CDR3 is TGCAGCGTTGAATTGTCGGAATTCAGCACAGATACGCAGTATTTT.

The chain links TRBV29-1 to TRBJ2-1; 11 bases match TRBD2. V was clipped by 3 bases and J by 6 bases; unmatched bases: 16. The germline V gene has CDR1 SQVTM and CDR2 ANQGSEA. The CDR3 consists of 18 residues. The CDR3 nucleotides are TGCAGCGTTGACCTAAAAGGGACTAGCGGAGCCTCTCTCAATGAGCAGTTCTTC. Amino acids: CSVDLKGTSGASLNEQFF.

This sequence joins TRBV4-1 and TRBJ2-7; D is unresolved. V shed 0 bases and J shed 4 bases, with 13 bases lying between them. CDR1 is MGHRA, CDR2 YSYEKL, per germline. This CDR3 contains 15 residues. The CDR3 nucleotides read TGCGCCAGCAGCCAAGATTATAATGGGCTTTACGAGCAGTACTTC. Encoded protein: CASSQDYNGLYEQYF.

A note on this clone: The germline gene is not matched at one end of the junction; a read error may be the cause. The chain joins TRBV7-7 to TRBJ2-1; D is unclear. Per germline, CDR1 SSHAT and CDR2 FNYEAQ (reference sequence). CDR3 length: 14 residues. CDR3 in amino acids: CASSPFKTYNEQFF. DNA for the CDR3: TGTGCTAGCAGCCCATTCAAGACCTACAATGAGCAGTTCTTC.

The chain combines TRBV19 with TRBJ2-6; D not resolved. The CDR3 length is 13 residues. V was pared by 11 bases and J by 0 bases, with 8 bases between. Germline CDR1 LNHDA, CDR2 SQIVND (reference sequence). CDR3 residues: CAASPSGANVLTF. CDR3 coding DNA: TGTGCCGCGTCCCCCTCTGGGGCCAACGTCCTGACTTTC.

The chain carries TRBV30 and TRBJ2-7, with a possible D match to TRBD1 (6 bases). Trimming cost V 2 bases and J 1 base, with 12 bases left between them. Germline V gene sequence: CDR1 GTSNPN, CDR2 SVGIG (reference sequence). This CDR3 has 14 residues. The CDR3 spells CAWSFSTGSYEQYF. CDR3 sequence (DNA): TGTGCCTGGAGTTTCTCGACAGGTTCCTACGAGCAGTACTTC. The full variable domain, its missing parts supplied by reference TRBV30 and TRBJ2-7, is SQTIHQWPATLVQPVGSPLSLECTVEGTSNPNLYWYRQAAGRGLQLLFYSVGIGQISSEVPQNLSASRPQDRQFILSSKKLLLSDSGFYLCAWSFSTGSYEQYFGPGTRLTVT.

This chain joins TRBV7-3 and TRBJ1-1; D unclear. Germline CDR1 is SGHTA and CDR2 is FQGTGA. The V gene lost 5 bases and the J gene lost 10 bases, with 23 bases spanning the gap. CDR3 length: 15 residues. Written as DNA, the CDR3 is TGTGCCAGCAGCGTGCATAACGACGGACGAACGGGAGCTTTCTTT. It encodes CASSVHNDGRTGAFF.